These 14 T cell receptor beta chains share one sample of origin, sequenced in a study of blood T cell repertoires in COVID-19. The data were produced by immunoSEQ multiplex PCR, yet TCRdb's version contains in-frame clones alone and is incomplete. The sample includes 250,000 to 350,000 clones, 70% to 90% seen only once; the top ten take less than 3%. The sample was peripheral blood. The source is a woman aged 25-40 years with active or convalescent COVID-19.

The chain carries TRBV7-8 and TRBJ2-3; possibly TRBD2 for D (6 bases). The V gene lost 3 bases and the J gene lost 5 bases, with 15 bases spanning the gap. The CDR3 has 15 amino acids. From germline, CDR1 is SGHVS and CDR2 FQNEAQ. The CDR3 protein is CASSFSVQGGDTQYF. The CDR3 bases are TGTGCCAGCAGCTTTTCGGTTCAGGGAGGAGATACGCAGTATTTT.

The V call is TRBV4-3, the J call TRBJ1-1; maybe TRBD1 (6 bases). CDR3 length equals 13 residues. The ends were cut back, 0 bases at V and 11 bases at J, with 13 bases in the middle. CDR1 and CDR2 from the germline V gene are LGHNA and YSLEER. CDR3 in DNA: TGCGCCAGCAGCCAAGATCGGGGACAATGGGCTTTCTTT. Translated: CASSQDRGQWAFF.

The V and J genes are TRBV30 and TRBJ2-3, with 10 positions matching TRBD2. Germline V gives CDR1 GTSNPN, CDR2 SVGIG (reference sequence). This CDR3 spans 13 amino acids. The CDR3: CASERGGSDTQYF. The CDR3 bases are TGTGCTTCGGAGCGGGGGGGCTCGGATACGCAGTATTTT.

V usage is TRBV5-6 and J usage is TRBJ2-7; D possibly corresponds to TRBD1 (7 bases). The V gene's germline CDR1 is SGHDT and CDR2 YYEEEE. Between the trimmed V and J ends, which lost 4 bases and 6 bases, there was a span of 14 bases. CDR3 length: 13 residues. This chain's CDR3 is CASSRGTAREQYF. Here the CDR3 DNA reads TGTGCCAGCAGCCGGGGGACAGCCCGCGAGCAGTACTTC.

This sequence joins TRBV19 and TRBJ1-1, with TRBD1 matching over 9 bases. The ends lost 5 bases at V and 1 base at J; junction bases unmatched: 5. Germline V CDR1 and CDR2: LNHDA, SQIVND (reference sequence). This CDR3 is 15 amino acids long. For the CDR3, the DNA is TGTGCCAGTAGTCCCTGGGACAGGGAGAACACTGAAGCTTTCTTT. Amino acid sequence: CASSPWDRENTEAFF.

This clone was recorded once. The genes are TRBV3-1 (or the pseudogene TRBV3-2) and TRBJ1-2; D remains unclear. CDR1 and CDR2 from the germline V gene are LGHDT and YNNKEL (reference sequence). V shed 0 bases and J shed 5 bases, with 7 bases lying between them. The CDR3 extends over 13 amino acids. The CDR3: CASSQDRSYGYTF. The CDR3 nucleotides are TGTGCCAGCAGCCAAGATCGGAGTTATGGCTACACCTTC.

In nucleotides, the CDR3 is TGCGCCAGCGGCAGGACAGGGGGTGTAAATGAGCAGTTCTTC. This encodes CASGRTGGVNEQFF. The rearrangement joins TRBV10-1 to TRBJ2-1; TRBD1 aligns across 10 bases. The junction had 8 bases not matched to a gene; V was cut back by 8 bases and J by 7 bases. The CDR3 spans 14 residues. CDR1 and CDR2 from the germline V gene are WNHNN and SYGVQD (reference sequence).

This chain uses TRBV7-2 with TRBJ2-5, with TRBD2 matching 9 bases. The CDR3 runs 17 residues. Germline CDR1 and CDR2: SGHTA and FQGNSA. Unmatched junction bases numbered 10, after V lost 1 base and J lost 4 bases. The CDR3 DNA is TGTGCCAGCAGCTTAGGGCGGGGGGGCCAGCGAGGAGAGACCCAGTACTTC. This translates into CASSLGRGGQRGETQYF.

The chain couples TRBV11-3 to TRBJ2-1; D is ambiguous. From germline, CDR1 is SGHNT and CDR2 YENEEA. V was pared by 5 bases and J by 1 base, with 9 bases between. There are 14 residues in the CDR3. The CDR3 nucleotides read TGTGCCAGCAGCCGAGGAGCTTCCTACAATGAGCAGTTCTTC. Its protein product is CASSRGASYNEQFF.

There are many counts of this clone. The chain recombines TRBV6-1 with TRBJ1-2, with D hard to call. CDR1 MNHNS and CDR2 SASEGT come from the germline V gene. This CDR3 contains 15 residues. V gave up 1 base and J gave up 3 bases, with 12 bases separating them. Here the CDR3 DNA reads TGTGCCAGCAGTGAAGAGGCAGGCAGTCACTATGGCTACACCTTC. The encoded protein is CASSEEAGSHYGYTF.

About this clone: This specimen includes other DNA sequences encoding the same CDR3. The gene calls are TRBV10-3 and TRBJ2-2; D is ambiguous. The CDR3 is 13 amino acids. Looked up from germline, CDR1 is ENHRY and CDR2 is SYGVKD. Trimming removed 2 bases from V and 1 base from J, with 2 bases in between. The CDR3 is CAISELNTGELFF. CDR3 in DNA: TGTGCCATCAGTGAGCTGAACACCGGGGAGCTGTTTTTT.

About this clone itself: Other DNA sequences within the sample encode an identical CDR3. The chain links TRBV9 to TRBJ2-1; 8 bases align to TRBD2. Per the germline V gene, CDR1 is SGDLS and CDR2 is YYNGEE. This CDR3 region has 15 residues. V shed 0 bases and J 4 bases; nucleotides not matched to a gene: 3. The CDR3: CASSVASGGYNEQFF. The CDR3 DNA follows: TGTGCCAGCAGCGTAGCCAGCGGGGGATACAATGAGCAGTTCTTC. The variable domain in full, completed from reference TRBV9 and TRBJ2-1, reads DSGVTQTPKHLITATGQRVTLRCSPRSGDLSVYWYQQSLDQGLQFLIQYYNGEERAKGNILERFSAQQFPDLHSELNLSSLELGDSALYFCASSVASGGYNEQFFGPGTRLTVL.

The chain has TRBV15 and TRBJ1-1, with 7 nucleotides matching TRBD1. The J segment lost 9 bases and the V segment lost 3 bases, leaving 1 base of the junction unmatched. This CDR3 has 11 residues. CDR1 and CDR2 from the germline V gene are LNHNV and YYDKDF (reference sequence). The CDR3 DNA reads as TGTGCCACCAGCAGGGGACAGCAAGCTTTCTTT. This translates into CATSRGQQAFF.

The J gene is TRBJ2-1, the V gene TRBV19, with 8 bases lining up with TRBD2. Germline V gene lookup returns CDR1 LNHDA and CDR2 SQIVND (reference sequence). This CDR3 spans 17 amino acids. The ends lost 5 bases at V and 2 bases at J; junction bases unmatched: 11. The chain's CDR3 is CASSLYPGGAPYNEQFF. CDR3 sequence (DNA): TGTGCCAGTAGTCTCTACCCCGGGGGGGCCCCCTACAATGAGCAGTTCTTC.